This note documents a single T cell receptor beta chain sequence. Its antigen is still unknown. At one end, the junction sequence differs from germline, possibly due to a read error. Germline lookup yields CDR1 MNHEY and CDR2 SMNVEV (reference sequence). The CDR3 length is 14 residues. Sequenced by immunoSEQ multiplex PCR; TCRdb stores in-frame clones only, minus some. The table has tens of thousands of clones, about 80% seen once; the top ten hold 15% to 17%. This entry comes from a study of a mutant IDH1 vaccine in newly diagnosed glioma. Across the study: Vaccines were first given 4-6 weeks after radiotherapy alone, or with temozolomide cycles. General study results and limits: Detectable vaccine-induced immune responses arose in almost 95% of patients.

The time point: week 35, safety follow-up. Mutant IDH1 20-mer peptide, at 300 ug, made up each vaccine dose, with topical imiquimod. The V and J genes are TRBV27 and TRBJ2-7; 10 bases line up with TRBD2. Sample: PBMCs, taken from a glioma patient whose treatment included an IDH1 peptide vaccine. This sequence was found in a young man with glioma. CDR3 coding DNA: TGTGCCAGCAGTTCTAGCGGGAGCTCCTATGAGCAGTACTTC. Protein sequence: CASSSSGSSYEQYF.